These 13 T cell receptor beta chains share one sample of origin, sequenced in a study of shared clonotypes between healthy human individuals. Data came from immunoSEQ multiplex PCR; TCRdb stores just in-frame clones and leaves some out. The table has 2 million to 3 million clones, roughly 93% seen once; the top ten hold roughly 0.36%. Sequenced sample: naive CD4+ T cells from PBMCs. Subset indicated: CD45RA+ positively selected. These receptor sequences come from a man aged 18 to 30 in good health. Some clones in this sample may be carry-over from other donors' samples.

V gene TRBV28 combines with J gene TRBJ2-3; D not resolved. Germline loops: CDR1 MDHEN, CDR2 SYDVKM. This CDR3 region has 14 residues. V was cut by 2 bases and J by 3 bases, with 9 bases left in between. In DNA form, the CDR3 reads TGTGCCAGCAGTTTACGATTACGGACAGATACGCAGTATTTT. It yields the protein CASSLRLRTDTQYF.

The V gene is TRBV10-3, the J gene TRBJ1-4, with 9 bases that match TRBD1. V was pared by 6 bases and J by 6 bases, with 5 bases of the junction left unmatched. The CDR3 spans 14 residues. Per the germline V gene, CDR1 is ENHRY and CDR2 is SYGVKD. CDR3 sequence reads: CAIRSRDRDEKLFF. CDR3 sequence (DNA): TGTGCCATCAGAAGCCGGGACAGGGATGAAAAACTGTTTTTT.

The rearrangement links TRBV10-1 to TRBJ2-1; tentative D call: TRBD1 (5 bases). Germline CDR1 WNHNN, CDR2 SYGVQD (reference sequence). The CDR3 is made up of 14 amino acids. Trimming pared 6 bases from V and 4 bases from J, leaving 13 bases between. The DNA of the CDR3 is TGCGCCAGCAGCGCGTCGCGACAGTACAATGAGCAGTTCTTC. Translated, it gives CASSASRQYNEQFF.

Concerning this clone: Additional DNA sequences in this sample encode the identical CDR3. The CDR3 DNA follows: TGTGCCAGTAGTATACAGGTCGCTAACTATGGCTACACCTTC. Translated, it gives CASSIQVANYGYTF. The chain carries TRBV19 and TRBJ1-2; no reliable D call. Trimming took off 2 bases at V and 0 bases at J, with 7 bases between the two ends. The CDR3 covers 14 residues. Germline V gene sequence: CDR1 LNHDA, CDR2 SQIVND (reference sequence).

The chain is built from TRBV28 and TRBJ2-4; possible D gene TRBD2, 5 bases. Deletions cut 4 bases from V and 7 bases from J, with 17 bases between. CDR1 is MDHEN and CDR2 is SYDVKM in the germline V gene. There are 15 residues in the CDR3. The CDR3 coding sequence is TGTGCCAGCAGTTCAGTGGTTCTACTAGTGAACATTCAGTACTTC. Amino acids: CASSSVVLLVNIQYF.

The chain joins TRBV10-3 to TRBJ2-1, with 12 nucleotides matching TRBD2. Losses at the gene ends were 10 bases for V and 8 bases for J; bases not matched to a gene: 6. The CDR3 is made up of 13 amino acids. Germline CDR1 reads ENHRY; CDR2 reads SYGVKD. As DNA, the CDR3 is TGTGCCAACGGACTAGCGGGAATGGATGAGCAGTTCTTC. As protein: CANGLAGMDEQFF.

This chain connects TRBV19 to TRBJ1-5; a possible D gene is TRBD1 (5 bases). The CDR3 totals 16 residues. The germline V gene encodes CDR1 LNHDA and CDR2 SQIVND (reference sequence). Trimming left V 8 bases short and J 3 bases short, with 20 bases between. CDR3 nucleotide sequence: TGTGCCAGTGCGAACCGGGACGGCTTCAACAATCAGCCCCAGCATTTT. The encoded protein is CASANRDGFNNQPQHF. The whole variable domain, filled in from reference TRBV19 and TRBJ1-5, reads DGGITQSPKYLFRKEGQNVTLSCEQNLNHDAMYWYRQDPGQGLRLIYYSQIVNDFQKGDIAEGYSVSREKKESFPLTVTSAQKNPTAFYLCASANRDGFNNQPQHFGDGTRLSIL.

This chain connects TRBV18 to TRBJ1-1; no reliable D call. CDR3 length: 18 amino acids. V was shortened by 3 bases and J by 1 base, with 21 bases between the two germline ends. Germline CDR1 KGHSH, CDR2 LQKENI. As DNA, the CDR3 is TGTGCCAGCTCACCTTTTCGGAGTTCAGGATCACCGAACACTGAAGCTTTCTTT. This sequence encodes CASSPFRSSGSPNTEAFF.

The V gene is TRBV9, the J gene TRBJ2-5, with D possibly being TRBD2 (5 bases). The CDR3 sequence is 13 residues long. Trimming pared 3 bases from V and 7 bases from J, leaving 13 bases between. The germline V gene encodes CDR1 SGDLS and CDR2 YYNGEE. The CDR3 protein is CASSARAPGTQYF. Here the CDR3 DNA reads TGTGCCAGCAGCGCGAGGGCGCCGGGGACCCAGTACTTC.

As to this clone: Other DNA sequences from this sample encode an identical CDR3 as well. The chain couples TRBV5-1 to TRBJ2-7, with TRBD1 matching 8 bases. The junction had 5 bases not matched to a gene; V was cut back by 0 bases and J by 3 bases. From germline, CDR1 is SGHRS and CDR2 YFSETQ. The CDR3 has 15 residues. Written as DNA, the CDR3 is TGCGCCAGCAGCTTGGGGACAGGGATAGGCTACGAGCAGTACTTC. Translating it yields CASSLGTGIGYEQYF.

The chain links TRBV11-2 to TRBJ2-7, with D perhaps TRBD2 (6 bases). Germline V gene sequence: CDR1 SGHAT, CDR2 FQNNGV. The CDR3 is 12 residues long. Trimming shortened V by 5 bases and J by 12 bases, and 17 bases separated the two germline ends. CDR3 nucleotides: TGTGCCAGCAGCCCCACGTGGGAGCGGGTGTACTTC. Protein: CASSPTWERVYF.

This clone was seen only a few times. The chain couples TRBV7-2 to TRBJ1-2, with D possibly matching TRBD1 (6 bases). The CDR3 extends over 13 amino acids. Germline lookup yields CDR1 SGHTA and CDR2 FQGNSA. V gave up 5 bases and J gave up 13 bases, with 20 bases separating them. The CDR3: CASSITTGTSFTF. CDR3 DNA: TGTGCCAGCAGCATCACAACCGGGACATCCTTCACCTTC.

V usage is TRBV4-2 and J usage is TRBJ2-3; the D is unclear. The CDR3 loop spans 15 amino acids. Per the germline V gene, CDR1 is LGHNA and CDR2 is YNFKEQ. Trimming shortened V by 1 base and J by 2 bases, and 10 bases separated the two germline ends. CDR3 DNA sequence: TGTGCCAGCAGCCAAGTCCAGGTCCCCACAGATACGCAGTATTTT. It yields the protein CASSQVQVPTDTQYF.